A selection of T cell receptor beta chains follows, all from one sample in a study of follicular helper T cells after annual influenza vaccination. The assay was immunoSEQ multiplex PCR, and TCRdb's table has in-frame clones only and misses some. This table holds about 11,000 clones, around 80% found once. The material sequenced was CXCR5- memory CD4+ T cells sorted from blood, taken 6 weeks after influenza vaccination. All receptors come from an adult who received the influenza vaccine. The CDR3 runs from the conserved cysteine through the conserved F or W. The D gene is left open where the match is weak. The size field is filled for only some rows; it gives once, few, many or a size class.

D gene	clone size	V gene	J gene	CDR3 DNA	CDR3 protein
TRBD1	once	TRBV5-1	TRBJ1-2	TGCGCCAGCAGCTTGGCCGAGGGCAGGGGGTATGGCTACACCTTC	CASSLAEGRGYGYTF
TRBD2	.	TRBV7-3	TRBJ2-5	TGTGCCAGCAGCTTAGGACTAGCGGGGGGATCAGGGGAGACCCAGTACTTC	CASSLGLAGGSGETQYF
TRBD2	.	TRBV5-6	TRBJ2-3	TGTGCCAGCAGCTTGGATACTAGCGGGGGCACAGATACGCAGTATTTT	CASSLDTSGGTDTQYF
.	.	TRBV7-9	TRBJ2-2	TGTGCCAGCAGCTTAGGAGGGAGGAACACCGGGGAGCTGTTTTTT	CASSLGGRNTGELFF
.	.	TRBV19	TRBJ1-1	TGTGCCAGTAGTCCCCTACAGATTAACACTGAAGCTTTCTTT	CASSPLQINTEAFF
TRBD1	.	TRBV19	TRBJ1-6	TGTGCCAGTAGTAAGGGACAGTTTAATTCACCCCTCCACTTT	CASSKGQFNSPLHF
TRBD2	.	TRBV7-2	TRBJ2-3	TGTGCCAGCAGCTTCGGACTAGGGTCCCGGGCGCAGTATTTT	CASSFGLGSRAQYF
TRBD1	.	TRBV29-1	TRBJ2-3	TGCAGCGTCCAAGGGGGCTTCCCTTCTTATACGCAGTATTTT	CSVQGGFPSYTQYF
TRBD2	.	TRBV5-1	TRBJ2-7	TGCGCCAGCAGCTTGGTGCCAGCGGGGGGCTCCTACGAGCAGTACTTC	CASSLVPAGGSYEQYF
TRBD1	once	TRBV6-5	TRBJ1-2	TGTGCCAGCAGCTCCAGACAGGGCTCTAACTATGGCTACACCTTC	CASSSRQGSNYGYTF
TRBD2	once	TRBV4-3	TRBJ2-3	TGCGCCAGCAGCCAGACTAGCGGGGGGCTGGATACGCAGTATTTT	CASSQTSGGLDTQYF
TRBD1	.	TRBV7-6	TRBJ1-4	TGTGCCAGCAGCTACACGGGACAGAAGGGTGAAAAACTGTTTTTT	CASSYTGQKGEKLFF
.	.	TRBV13	TRBJ2-3	TGTGCCAGCAGCTTAATGGGCGGGGGCCCGATCGGAGGGCAGTATTTT	CASSLMGGGPIGGQYF